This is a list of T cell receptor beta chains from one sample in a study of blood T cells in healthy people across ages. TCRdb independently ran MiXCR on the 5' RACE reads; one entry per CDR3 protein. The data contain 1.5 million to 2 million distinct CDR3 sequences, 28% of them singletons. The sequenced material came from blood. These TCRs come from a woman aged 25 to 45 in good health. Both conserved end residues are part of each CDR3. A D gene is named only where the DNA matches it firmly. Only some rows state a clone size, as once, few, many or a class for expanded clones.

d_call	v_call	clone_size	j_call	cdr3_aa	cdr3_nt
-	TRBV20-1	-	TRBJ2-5	CSASTTQETQYF	TGCAGTGCTAGCACGACACAAGAGACCCAGTACTTC
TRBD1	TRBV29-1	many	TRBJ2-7	CSGRGTGAPYEQYF	TGCAGCGGACGGGGGACAGGGGCTCCCTACGAGCAGTACTTC
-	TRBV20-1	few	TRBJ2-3	CSAPPSPTDTQYF	TGCAGTGCTCCCCCTTCCCCCACAGATACGCAGTATTTT
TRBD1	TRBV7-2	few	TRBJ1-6	CASSKPGQPNSPLHF	TGTGCCAGCAGCAAACCGGGACAGCCTAATTCACCCCTCCACTTT
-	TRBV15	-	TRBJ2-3	CATSTPERGDTQYF	TGTGCCACCAGCACCCCGGAACGAGGGGATACGCAGTATTTT
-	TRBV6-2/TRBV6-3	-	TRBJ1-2	CASSYSRDGYTF	TGTGCCAGCAGTTACTCTCGGGATGGCTACACCTTC
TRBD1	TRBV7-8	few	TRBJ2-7	CASSFGTARSYEQYF	TGTGCCAGCAGCTTCGGGACAGCCCGCTCCTACGAGCAGTACTTC
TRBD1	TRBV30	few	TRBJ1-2	CAWTAGQGFSTF	TGTGCCTGGACCGCGGGACAGGGATTTTCCACCTTC
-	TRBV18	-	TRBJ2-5	CASSPPGRADNGETQYF	TGTGCCAGCTCACCACCGGGGCGAGCGGACAATGGAGAGACCCAGTACTTC
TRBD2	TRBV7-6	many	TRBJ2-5	CASSLLAGLETQYF	TGTGCCAGCAGCTTACTAGCGGGACTAGAGACCCAGTACTTC
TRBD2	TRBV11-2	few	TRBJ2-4	CASRDPGGVQYF	TGTGCCAGCAGAGACCCGGGAGGGGTTCAGTACTTC
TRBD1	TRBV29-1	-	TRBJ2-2	CSVQLTGAGELFF	TGCAGCGTCCAGCTCACAGGGGCCGGGGAGCTGTTTTTT
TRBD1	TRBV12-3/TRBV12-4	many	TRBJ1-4	CASSWGTAEKLFF	TGTGCCAGCAGTTGGGGGACAGCTGAAAAACTGTTTTTT
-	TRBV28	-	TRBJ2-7	CASSPARTAFYEQYF	TGTGCCAGCAGCCCCGCCCGGACGGCCTTCTACGAGCAGTACTTC
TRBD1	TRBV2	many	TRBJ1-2	CASRDRGGYGYTF	TGTGCCAGCAGGGACAGGGGTGGCTATGGCTACACCTTC
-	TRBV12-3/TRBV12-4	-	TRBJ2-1	CASSLAAPRAGHTYNEQFF	TGTGCCAGCAGTTTAGCGGCCCCACGGGCAGGCCATACCTACAATGAGCAGTTCTTC